This note documents a single T cell receptor (beta chain) sequence. Its binding antigen is unknown. It has no much larger one-base neighbor in the sample; base qualities were not kept. Per the germline V gene, SGHTA is the CDR1 and FQGTGA is the CDR2. Trimming at the junction amounts to 0 bases on V and 1 base on J, and the germline ends lie 6 bases apart. Measured from the cysteine to the phenylalanine, the CDR3 is 15 residues long. Of the read, only the CDR3 DNA is kept; its 45 bases are in frame from base 1. Libraries were built with the immunoSEQ multiplex PCR assay. TCRdb limited this immuneACCESS table to in-frame rearrangements with V and J called. A share of clones is missing; checked studies link under half to unresolved V genes, and the rest is unexplained. Recorded for this sample are 45,000 to 55,000 clones; roughly 96% of them occurred a single time. Approximately 0.077% of the sample comes from the top ten.

The data are from a study of T cells after somatic rescue of genetic block (dated by TCRdb to the early 2020s). For the study in its entirety: The study assessed how robust, over the long term, a T-cell system was when the system had developed through somatic rescue of a genetic block in T-cell development.

Rearrangement joined TRBV7-3 to TRBJ2-2, with the D gene too uncertain to name. The sequenced sample consisted of peripheral blood mononuclear cells (PBMCs). This receptor was taken from a child in the first two years of life. The bases are TGTGCCAGCAGCTTAACGAAGGAGAACACCGGGGAGCTGTTTTTT. Translated, it reads CASSLTKENTGELFF.